One sample yielded the 8 T cell receptor beta chains listed below, sequenced in a study of blood T cell repertoires in COVID-19. Only in-frame clones appear in the TCRdb table, and some are missing; sequencing was by immunoSEQ multiplex PCR. The sample shows approximately 670,000 clones, more than 80% of them seen only once. The sample consisted of peripheral blood. The receptors shown here come from a woman aged 18-35 years with acute or convalescent COVID-19.

The V call is TRBV4-3, the J call TRBJ1-3; no reliable D call. Germline assignment: CDR1 LGHNA and CDR2 YSLEER. CDR3 size: 13 residues. The V end was cut by 0 bases, the J end by 7 bases, with 7 bases between. The CDR3 DNA reads TGCGCCAGCAGCCAAGAGCCCAGGAACACCATATATTTT. This gives the protein CASSQEPRNTIYF.

This sequence joins TRBV28 and TRBJ1-2; the match to TRBD1 covers 9 bases. The germline V gene encodes CDR1 MDHEN and CDR2 SYDVKM. The length of the CDR3 is 13 residues. The junction had 2 bases not matched to a gene; V was cut back by 4 bases and J by 5 bases. The CDR3 sequence: CASSSGQGYGYTF. As DNA, the CDR3 is TGTGCCAGCAGTTCCGGACAGGGGTATGGCTACACCTTC.

This chain joins TRBV15 and TRBJ1-1; 7 positions match TRBD1. The CDR3 sequence is 15 residues long. Germline values: CDR1 LNHNV, CDR2 YYDKDF (reference sequence). J was trimmed by 4 bases and V by 2 bases; bases with no gene match: 7. This CDR3 reads CATSRKGQAGTEAFF. The CDR3 region has the DNA TGTGCCACCAGCAGAAAAGGACAGGCGGGCACTGAAGCTTTCTTT.

This clone was seen just once. The chain is built from TRBV19 and TRBJ2-2; no clear D. In germline, CDR1 is LNHDA, CDR2 SQIVND (reference sequence). This CDR3 is 15 amino acids long. V lost 5 bases and J 0 bases, leaving 10 bases between the germline ends. In nucleotides, the CDR3 is TGTGCCAGTAGTTTAGGTATAACGAACACCGGGGAGCTGTTTTTT. It codes for CASSLGITNTGELFF.

DNA for the CDR3: TGTGCCAGCACCCGACAGGGACCCACTGAAGCTTTCTTT. Translation: CASTRQGPTEAFF. V and J are TRBV6-5 and TRBJ1-1; 7 nucleotides align to TRBD1. V lost 7 bases, J lost 4 bases, and 6 bases stayed unmatched. CDR1 is MNHEY, CDR2 SVGAGI, per germline. The CDR3 is 13 residues long.

J is TRBJ2-3 and V is TRBV13, with 10 bases lining up with TRBD1. V trimming: 0 bases; J trimming: 7 bases; junction bases outside the gene matches: 7. The CDR3 is 16 amino acids. Germline CDR1 is PRHDT and CDR2 is FYEKMQ (reference sequence). The CDR3 bases are TGTGCCAGCAGCTTAGGCCGGGGGACAGGGGAATATACGCAGTATTTT. It encodes CASSLGRGTGEYTQYF.

The chain joins TRBV7-9 to TRBJ1-1, with 7 bases aligning to TRBD1. The CDR3 loop spans 13 amino acids. The germline gives CDR1 SEHNR, CDR2 FQNEAQ (reference sequence). J gave up 10 bases and V 3 bases, and 8 bases lay outside the gene matches. CDR3 sequence: CASSFDRAGGAFF. DNA for the CDR3: TGTGCCAGCAGCTTTGACAGGGCGGGAGGAGCTTTCTTT. Based on the CDR3 plus reference TRBV7-9 and TRBJ1-1, the full variable domain is DTGVSQNPRHKITKRGQNVTFRCDPISEHNRLYWYRQTLGQGPEFLTYFQNEAQLEKSRLLSDRFSAERPKGSFSTLEIQRTEQGDSAMYLCASSFDRAGGAFFGQGTRLTVV.

The V call is TRBV6-5, the J call TRBJ1-1, with D perhaps TRBD1 (6 bases). Germline assignment: CDR1 MNHEY and CDR2 SVGAGI. The CDR3 has 15 amino acids. V lost 6 bases and J lost 10, with 24 bases in between. The CDR3 DNA is TGTGCCAGCAGGGCCGGGACACAAATGATCGAGGGAGCTTTCTTT. It yields the protein CASRAGTQMIEGAFF.